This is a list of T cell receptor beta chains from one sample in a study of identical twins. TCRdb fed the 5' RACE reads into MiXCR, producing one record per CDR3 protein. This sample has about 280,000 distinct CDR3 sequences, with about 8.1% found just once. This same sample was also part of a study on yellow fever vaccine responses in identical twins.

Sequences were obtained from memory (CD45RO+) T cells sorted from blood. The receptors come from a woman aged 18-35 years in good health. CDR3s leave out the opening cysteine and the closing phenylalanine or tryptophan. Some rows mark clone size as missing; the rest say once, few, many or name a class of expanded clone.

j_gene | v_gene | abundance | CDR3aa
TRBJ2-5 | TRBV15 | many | ATRGYQETQY
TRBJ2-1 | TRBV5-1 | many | ASSLEWERRNEQF
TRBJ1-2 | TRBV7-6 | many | ASSPDGAYRGYT
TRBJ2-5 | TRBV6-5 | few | ASSLSSRGHETQY
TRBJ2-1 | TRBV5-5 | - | ASSYGTPPFEQF
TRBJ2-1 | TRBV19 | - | ASSILTSSEQF
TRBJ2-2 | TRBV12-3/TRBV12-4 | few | ASSLGVGGTGELF
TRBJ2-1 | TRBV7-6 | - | ASSSPWSRRGDNEQF
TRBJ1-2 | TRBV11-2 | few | ASSQTGARGYGYT
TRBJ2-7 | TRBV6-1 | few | ASSQLAGTYEQY
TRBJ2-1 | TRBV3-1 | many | ASSPGVTSGGYEQF
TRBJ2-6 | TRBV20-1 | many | SARPHSGANVLT
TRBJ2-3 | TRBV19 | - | ASTPNQLDTQY
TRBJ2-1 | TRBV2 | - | ASRDPNNEQF
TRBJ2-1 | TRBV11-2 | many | ASSHSGTRWSEQF
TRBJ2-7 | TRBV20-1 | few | SATIRDRGTYEQY